This TCR beta chain comes out of a study of T cells in Graves' hyperthyroidism and ophthalmopathy. RNA transcripts provided the source from which TCR beta CDR3 regions were amplified. A first-round RT-PCR of the TCR CDR3 used the HTBI primer set. Each CDR3 protein is one row after TCRdb ran MiXCR on the multiplex PCR reads. The sample has about 690,000 distinct CDR3 sequences, roughly 17% seen once. Uncontrolled infection, other autoimmune disease, pregnancy or lactation barred patients from enrollment. This clonotype was detected a few times. Sequencing input: blood. This sequence originates from a man over 45 with Graves' hyperthyroidism.

The CDR3 loop reads CASSQVAGFYEQYF. CDR3 bases: TGTGCCAGCAGCCAAGTTGCCGGATTCTACGAGCAGTACTTC. The chain has TRBV3-1 and TRBJ2-7; D remains unclear. V lost 1 base to trimming and J lost 3 bases, with 10 bases between them. The CDR3 spans 14 residues. CDR1 and CDR2 (germline): LGHDT, YNNKEL (reference sequence).